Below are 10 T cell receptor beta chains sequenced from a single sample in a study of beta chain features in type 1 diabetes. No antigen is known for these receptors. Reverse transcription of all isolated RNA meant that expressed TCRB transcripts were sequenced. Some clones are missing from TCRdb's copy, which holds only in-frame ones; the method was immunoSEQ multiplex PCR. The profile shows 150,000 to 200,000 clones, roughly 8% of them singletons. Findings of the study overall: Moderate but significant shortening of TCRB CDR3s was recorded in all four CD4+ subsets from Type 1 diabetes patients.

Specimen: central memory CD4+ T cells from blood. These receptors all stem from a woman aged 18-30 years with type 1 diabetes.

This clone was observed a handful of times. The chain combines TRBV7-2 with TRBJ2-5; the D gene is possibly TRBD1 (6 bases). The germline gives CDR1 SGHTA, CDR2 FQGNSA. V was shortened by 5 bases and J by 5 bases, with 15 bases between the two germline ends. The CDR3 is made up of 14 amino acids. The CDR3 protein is CASSLMGAAETQYF. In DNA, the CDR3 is TGTGCCAGCAGCCTTATGGGGGCAGCGGAGACCCAGTACTTC. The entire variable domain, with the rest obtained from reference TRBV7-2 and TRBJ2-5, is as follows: GAGVSQSPSNKVTEKGKDVELRCDPISGHTALYWYRQSLGQGLEFLIYFQGNSAPDKSGLPSDRFSAERTGGSVSTLTIQRTQQEDSAVYLCASSLMGAAETQYFGPGTRLLVL.

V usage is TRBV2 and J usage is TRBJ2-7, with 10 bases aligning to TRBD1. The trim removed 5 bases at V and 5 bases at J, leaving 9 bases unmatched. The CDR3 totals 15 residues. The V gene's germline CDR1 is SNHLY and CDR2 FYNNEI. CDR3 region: CASSLRGQGEDEQYF. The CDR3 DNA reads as TGTGCCAGCAGTCTACGAGGACAGGGGGAAGACGAGCAGTACTTC.

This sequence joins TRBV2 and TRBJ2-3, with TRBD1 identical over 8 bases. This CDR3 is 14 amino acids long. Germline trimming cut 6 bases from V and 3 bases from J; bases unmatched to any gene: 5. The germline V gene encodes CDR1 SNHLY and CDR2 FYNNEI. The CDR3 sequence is CASRMDRVTDTQYF. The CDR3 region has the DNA TGTGCCAGCAGGATGGACAGGGTGACAGATACGCAGTATTTT. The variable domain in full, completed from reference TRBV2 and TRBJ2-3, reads EPEVTQTPSHQVTQMGQEVILRCVPISNHLYFYWYRQILGQKVEFLVSFYNNEISEKSEIFDDQFSVERPDGSNFTLKIRSTKLEDSAMYFCASRMDRVTDTQYFGPGTRLTVL.

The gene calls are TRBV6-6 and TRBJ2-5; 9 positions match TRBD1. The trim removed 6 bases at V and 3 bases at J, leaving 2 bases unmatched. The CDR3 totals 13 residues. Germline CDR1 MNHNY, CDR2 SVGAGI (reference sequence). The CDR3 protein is CASSRDREETQYF. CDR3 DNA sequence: TGTGCCAGCAGCCGGGACAGGGAAGAGACCCAGTACTTC.

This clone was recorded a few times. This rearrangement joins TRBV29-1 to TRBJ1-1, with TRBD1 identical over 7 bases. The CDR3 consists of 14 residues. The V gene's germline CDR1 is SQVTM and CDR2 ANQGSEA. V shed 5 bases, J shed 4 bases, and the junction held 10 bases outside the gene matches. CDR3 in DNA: TGCAGCGTTCAATCACAGGGGAGGTCCACTGAAGCTTTCTTT. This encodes CSVQSQGRSTEAFF.

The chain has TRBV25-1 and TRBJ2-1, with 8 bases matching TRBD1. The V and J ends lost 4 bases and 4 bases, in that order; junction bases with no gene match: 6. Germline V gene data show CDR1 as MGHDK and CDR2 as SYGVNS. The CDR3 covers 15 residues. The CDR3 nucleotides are TGTGCCAGCAGTGCCTCGGGACAGGTATACAATGAGCAGTTCTTC. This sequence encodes CASSASGQVYNEQFF.

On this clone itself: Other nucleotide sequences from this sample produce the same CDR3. The CDR3 protein is CATSTRQGRQPQHF. CDR3 in DNA: TGTGCCACCAGCACTCGACAGGGAAGGCAGCCCCAGCATTTT. The chain combines TRBV15 with TRBJ1-5; 7 positions match TRBD1. The CDR3 has 14 residues. V lost 4 bases to trimming and J lost 7 bases; unmatched junction nucleotides: 7. The V gene's germline CDR1 is LNHNV and CDR2 YYDKDF (reference sequence).

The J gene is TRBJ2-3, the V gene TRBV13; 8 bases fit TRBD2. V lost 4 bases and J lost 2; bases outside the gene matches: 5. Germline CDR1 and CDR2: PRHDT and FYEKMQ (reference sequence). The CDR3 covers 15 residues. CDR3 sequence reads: CASSSRGGSTDTQYF. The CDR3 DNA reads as TGTGCCAGCAGCTCCCGCGGGGGGTCCACAGATACGCAGTATTTT.

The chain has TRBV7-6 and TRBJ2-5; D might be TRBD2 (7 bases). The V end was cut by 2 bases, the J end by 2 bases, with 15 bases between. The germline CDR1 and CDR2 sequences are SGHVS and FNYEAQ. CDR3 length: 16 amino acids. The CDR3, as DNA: TGTGCCAGCAGCTTATTTAGGGGGGGAACTCAAGAGACCCAGTACTTC. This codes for CASSLFRGGTQETQYF.

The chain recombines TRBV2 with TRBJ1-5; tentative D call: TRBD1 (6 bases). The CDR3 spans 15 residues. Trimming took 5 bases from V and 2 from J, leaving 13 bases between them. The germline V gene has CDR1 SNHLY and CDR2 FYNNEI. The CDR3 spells CASSYRAMGNQPQHF. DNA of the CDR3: TGTGCCAGCAGTTACAGGGCGATGGGCAATCAGCCCCAGCATTTT. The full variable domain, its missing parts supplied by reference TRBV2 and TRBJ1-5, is EPEVTQTPSHQVTQMGQEVILRCVPISNHLYFYWYRQILGQKVEFLVSFYNNEISEKSEIFDDQFSVERPDGSNFTLKIRSTKLEDSAMYFCASSYRAMGNQPQHFGDGTRLSIL.